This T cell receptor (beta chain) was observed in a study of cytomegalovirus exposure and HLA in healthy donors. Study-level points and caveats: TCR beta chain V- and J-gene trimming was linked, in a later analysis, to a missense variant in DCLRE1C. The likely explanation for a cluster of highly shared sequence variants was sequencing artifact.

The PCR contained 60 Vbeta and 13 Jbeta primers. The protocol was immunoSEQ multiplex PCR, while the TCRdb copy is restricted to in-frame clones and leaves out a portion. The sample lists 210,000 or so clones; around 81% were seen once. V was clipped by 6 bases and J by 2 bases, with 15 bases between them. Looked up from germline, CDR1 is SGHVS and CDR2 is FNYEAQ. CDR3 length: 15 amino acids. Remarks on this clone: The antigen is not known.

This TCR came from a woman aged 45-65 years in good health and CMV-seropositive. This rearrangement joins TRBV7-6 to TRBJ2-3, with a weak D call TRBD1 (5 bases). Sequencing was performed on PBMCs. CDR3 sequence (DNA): TGTGCCAGCAGACAAAGACAGACGGACACAGATACGCAGTATTTT. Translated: CASRQRQTDTDTQYF.